The present TCR beta chain was sequenced within a study of cytomegalovirus exposure and HLA in healthy donors. Trimming took 8 bases from V and 6 from J, leaving 14 bases between them. Germline values: CDR1 MNHEY, CDR2 SMNVEV (reference sequence). This CDR3 spans 12 amino acids. Sequencing was performed with immunoSEQ multiplex PCR; in TCRdb, only in-frame clones are kept and a portion is missing. The sample shows nearly 200,000 clones, roughly 82% of them seen only once. The receptor comes from a woman aged 30 to 39 in good health and CMV-seropositive. The source material was PBMCs. J is TRBJ2-7 and V is TRBV27; the D gene is possibly TRBD1 (5 bases). CDR3 bases: TGTGCCAGCGGTCGGCAGGGCGCCGAGCAGTACTTC. Encoded protein: CASGRQGAEQYF.